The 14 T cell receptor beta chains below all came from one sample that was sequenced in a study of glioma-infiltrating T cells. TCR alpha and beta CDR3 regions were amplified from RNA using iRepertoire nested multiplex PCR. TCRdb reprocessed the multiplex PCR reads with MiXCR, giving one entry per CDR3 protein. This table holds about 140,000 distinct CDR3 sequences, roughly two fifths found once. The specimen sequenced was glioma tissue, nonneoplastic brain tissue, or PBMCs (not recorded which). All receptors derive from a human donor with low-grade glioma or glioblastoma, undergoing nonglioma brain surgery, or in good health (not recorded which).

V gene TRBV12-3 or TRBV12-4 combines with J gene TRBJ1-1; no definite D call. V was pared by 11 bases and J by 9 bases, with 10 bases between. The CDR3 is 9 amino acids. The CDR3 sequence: CAPLRKAFF. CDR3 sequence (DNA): TGTGCCCCTCTTAGGAAAGCTTTCTTT.

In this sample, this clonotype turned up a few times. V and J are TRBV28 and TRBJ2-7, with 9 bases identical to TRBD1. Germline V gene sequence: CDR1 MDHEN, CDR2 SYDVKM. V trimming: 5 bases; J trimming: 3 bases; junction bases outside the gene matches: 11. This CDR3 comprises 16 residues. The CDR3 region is CASSSSGTGRIYEQYF. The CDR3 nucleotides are TGTGCCAGCAGTAGTTCCGGGACAGGGAGAATCTACGAGCAGTACTTC.

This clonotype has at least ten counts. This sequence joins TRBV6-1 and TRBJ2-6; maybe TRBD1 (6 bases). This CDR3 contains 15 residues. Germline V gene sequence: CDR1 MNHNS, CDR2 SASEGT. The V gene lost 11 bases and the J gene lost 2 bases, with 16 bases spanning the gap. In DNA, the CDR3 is TGTGCCGTCTCATTCCGGACAGCTGGGGCCAACGTCCTGACTTTC. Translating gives CAVSFRTAGANVLTF.

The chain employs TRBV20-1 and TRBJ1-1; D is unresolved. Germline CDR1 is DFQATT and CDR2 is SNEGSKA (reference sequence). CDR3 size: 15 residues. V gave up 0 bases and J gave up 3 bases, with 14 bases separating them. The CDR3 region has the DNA TGCAGTGCTAGAGATCGGGCCTTGCCAGACACTGAAGCTTTCTTT. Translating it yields CSARDRALPDTEAFF.

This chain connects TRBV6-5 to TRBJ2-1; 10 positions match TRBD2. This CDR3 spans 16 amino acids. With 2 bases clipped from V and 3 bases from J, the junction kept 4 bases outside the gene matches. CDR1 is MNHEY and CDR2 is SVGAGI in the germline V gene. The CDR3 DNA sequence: TGTGCCAGCAGTTACCAAGGACTAGCGGACTACAATGAGCAGTTCTTC. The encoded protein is CASSYQGLADYNEQFF.

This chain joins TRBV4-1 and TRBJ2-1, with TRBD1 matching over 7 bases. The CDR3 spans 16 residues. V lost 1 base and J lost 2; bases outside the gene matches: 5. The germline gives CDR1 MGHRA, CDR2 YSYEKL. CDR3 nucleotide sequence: TGCGCCAGCAGCCAAGGAGGGACAGCCCCCTACAATGAGCAGTTCTTC. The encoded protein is CASSQGGTAPYNEQFF.

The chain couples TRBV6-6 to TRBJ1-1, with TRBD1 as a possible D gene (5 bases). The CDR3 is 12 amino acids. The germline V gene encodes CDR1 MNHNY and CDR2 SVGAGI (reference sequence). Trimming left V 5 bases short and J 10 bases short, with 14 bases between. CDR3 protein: CASSTDRTSAFF. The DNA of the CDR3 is TGTGCCAGCAGTACCGACAGAACTTCAGCTTTCTTT.

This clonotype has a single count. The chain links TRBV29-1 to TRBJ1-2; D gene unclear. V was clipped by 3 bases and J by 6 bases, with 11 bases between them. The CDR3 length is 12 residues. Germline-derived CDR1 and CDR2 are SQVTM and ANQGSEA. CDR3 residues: CSVDGGLHGYTF. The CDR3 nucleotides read TGCAGCGTTGATGGAGGGCTTCATGGCTACACCTTC.

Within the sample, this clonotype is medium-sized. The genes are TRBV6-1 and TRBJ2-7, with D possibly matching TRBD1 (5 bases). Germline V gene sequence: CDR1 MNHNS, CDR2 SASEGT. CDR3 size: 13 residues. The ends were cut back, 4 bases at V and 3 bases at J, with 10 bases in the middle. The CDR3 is CASSVDRYYEQYF. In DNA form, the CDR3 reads TGTGCCAGCAGTGTAGACAGATACTACGAGCAGTACTTC.

In nucleotides, the CDR3 is TGTGCCACCAGCAGAGACAGGGGGAGTCGCACTGAAGCTTTCTTT. Residues: CATSRDRGSRTEAFF. V gene TRBV15 combines with J gene TRBJ1-1, with TRBD1 matching over 7 bases. The germline V gene encodes CDR1 LNHNV and CDR2 YYDKDF (reference sequence). The V segment lost 0 bases and the J segment 4 bases; nucleotides outside the gene matches: 5. This CDR3 is 15 amino acids long.

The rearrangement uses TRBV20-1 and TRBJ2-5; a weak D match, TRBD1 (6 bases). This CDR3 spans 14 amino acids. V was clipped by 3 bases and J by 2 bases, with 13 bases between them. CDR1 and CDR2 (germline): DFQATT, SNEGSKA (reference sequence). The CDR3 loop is CSARVGGWQETQYF. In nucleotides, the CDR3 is TGCAGTGCTAGGGTTGGGGGCTGGCAAGAGACCCAGTACTTC.

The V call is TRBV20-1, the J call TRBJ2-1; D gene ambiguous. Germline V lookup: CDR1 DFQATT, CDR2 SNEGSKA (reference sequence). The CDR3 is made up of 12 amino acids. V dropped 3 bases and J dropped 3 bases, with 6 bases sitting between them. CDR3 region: CSASSVYNEQFF. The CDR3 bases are TGCAGTGCTAGTTCTGTCTACAATGAGCAGTTCTTC.

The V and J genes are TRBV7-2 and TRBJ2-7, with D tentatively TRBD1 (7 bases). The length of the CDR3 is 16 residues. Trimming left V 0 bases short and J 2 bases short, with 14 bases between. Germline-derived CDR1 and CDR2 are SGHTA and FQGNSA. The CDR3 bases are TGTGCCAGCAGCTTAGCGCCGGCAGGGGGGACCTACGAGCAGTACTTC. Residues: CASSLAPAGGTYEQYF.

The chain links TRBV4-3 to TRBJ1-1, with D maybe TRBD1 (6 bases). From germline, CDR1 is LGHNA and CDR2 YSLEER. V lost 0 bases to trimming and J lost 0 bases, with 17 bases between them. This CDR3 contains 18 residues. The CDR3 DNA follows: TGCGCCAGCAGCCAAGAAGGCACAGGGAGCGTCATGAACACTGAAGCTTTCTTT. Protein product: CASSQEGTGSVMNTEAFF.